Given below is one TCR beta chain in context. Its antigen remains undetermined. No base quality values were provided; no much bigger clone lies one nucleotide off. Receptor amplification or capture employed the immunoSEQ multiplex PCR assay. The source study handled its data this way. To diagnose cytomegalovirus status from the catalog of TCR beta chain sequences, a statistical classification framework was built. Entries here come from immuneACCESS through TCRdb and include only in-frame sequences with V and J called. Some clones fail to appear in such tables; in the studies checked, an unresolved V gene covers under half of the shortfall, and the cause of the remainder is unknown. The V and J calls and clone size were taken over from that table, and D and trimming were inferred from the DNA. Recorded for this sample are approximately 260,000 clones; approximately 86% of them occurred a single time. The ten largest account for 1.2% of the sample.

The sample is drawn from a study of cytomegalovirus exposure and HLA in healthy donors (TCRdb year 2017). Context from the whole study: A later analysis indicated that the 95 to 150 validation repertoires were generated on the platform also employed for the approximately 700 repertoires of the first cohort. In addition to the first cohort of around 670 subjects, a separate validation cohort of around 110 different subjects was used. The study combined high-throughput TCR immunosequencing, statistical association of individual TCRs with disease status, and machine learning to predict cytomegalovirus infection status. The aim of the study was to test whether cataloging public T cell receptors could identify signatures of past pathogen exposure. Overall study outcomes, separate from this receptor: The study gave a list of 150 to 200 TCR beta chains associated with cytomegalovirus. In vitro tests confirmed that a few of the cytomegalovirus-associated TCR beta chains recognize cytomegalovirus antigens. The authors suggested that the approach could potentially be extended to other disease states and immunological phenotypes. Most TCR sequences were observed very rarely across donors, whereas some public TCRs were present in many individuals. All 120 or so repertoires were used to score co-occurrence in the validation cohort in a later analysis, because that analysis had no HLA typing for the cohort. The classifier was reported to diagnose cytomegalovirus status with high specificity and sensitivity in both the original cohort and the validation cohort. Of the cluster scores, roughly 95% were above 0 in a later analysis, which found that TCRs clustered in the first cohort also tended to co-occur in the 95 to 150 validation repertoires.

The donors belonged to the validation cohort of about 120 subjects, which was separate from the approximately 610-subject first cohort. The sequence derives from a woman in her 30s in good health and CMV-seropositive. Sequencing was carried out using PBMCs.

The CDR3: CASSLAGGGDGYTF. The DNA sequence reads TGTGCCAGCAGTTTAGCCGGGGGGGGCGATGGCTACACCTTC. The chain joins TRBV27 to TRBJ1-2; the D segment could be TRBD1, given 6 matching bases. The germline V gene (reference sequence) specifies MNHEY as CDR1 and SMNVEV as CDR2. A distance of 13 bases separates the germline ends of V and J, which lose 2 bases and 6 bases respectively. Taken from cysteine to phenylalanine, the CDR3 has 14 residues. CDR3 DNA only is kept here, 42 bases in frame from base 1.